These 14 T cell receptor beta chains were sequenced from one sample in a study of control samples from healthy donors and cancer patients. Method: immunoSEQ multiplex PCR; TCRdb's copy keeps in-frame clones and lacks some. The top ten clones hold around 6.4% of a sample with about 75,000 clones, around 94% of them seen once. Sequenced material: blood. These receptors were obtained from a woman in her 40s in good health.

This chain links TRBV4-3 with TRBJ1-5; D is unclear. CDR3 length: 13 amino acids. CDR1 and CDR2 (germline): LGHNA, YSLEER. Trimming removed 0 bases from V and 3 bases from J, with 3 bases in between. The CDR3 here is CASSQDINQPQHF. DNA for the CDR3: TGCGCCAGCAGCCAAGATATCAATCAGCCCCAGCATTTT.

This chain joins TRBV10-1 and TRBJ2-1; D perhaps matches TRBD2 (5 bases). The CDR3 covers 13 residues. With 3 bases removed from V and 8 bases from J, the gap between germline ends came to 11 bases. CDR1 and CDR2 from the germline V gene are WNHNN and SYGVQD (reference sequence). The CDR3 nucleotides read TGCGCCAGCAGTGACAAACCGCGGGATGAGCAGTTCTTC. Protein: CASSDKPRDEQFF.

The chain has TRBV27 and TRBJ1-5; D call uncertain. CDR3 length equals 13 residues. From germline, CDR1 is MNHEY and CDR2 SMNVEV (reference sequence). V lost 6 bases and J lost 4, with 10 bases in between. The CDR3 protein is CASRGQPNQPQHF. The CDR3 coding sequence is TGTGCCAGCAGAGGGCAGCCAAATCAGCCCCAGCATTTT.

The CDR3 DNA is TGTGCCAGCAGCTTAGATCGGGGGGTTCGCAATCAGCCCCAGCATTTT. Amino acids: CASSLDRGVRNQPQHF. This rearrangement joins TRBV7-8 to TRBJ1-5, with D maybe TRBD1 (5 bases). This CDR3 region has 16 residues. Germline CDR1 SGHVS, CDR2 FQNEAQ. Trimming pared 1 base from V and 2 bases from J, leaving 12 bases between. The whole variable domain, filled in from reference TRBV7-8 and TRBJ1-5, reads GAGVSQSPRYKVAKRGQDVALRCDPISGHVSLFWYQQALGQGPEFLTYFQNEAQLDKSGLPSDRFFAERPEGSVSTLKIQRTQQEDSAVYLCASSLDRGVRNQPQHFGDGTRLSIL.

The genes are TRBV7-3 and TRBJ2-2, with 8 bases lining up with TRBD2. The CDR3 contains 17 residues. Germline V lookup: CDR1 SGHTA, CDR2 FQGTGA. The junction had 4 bases not matched to a gene; V was cut back by 1 base and J by 0 bases. The CDR3 reads CASSLSGGWPNTGELFF. CDR3 bases: TGTGCCAGCAGCTTAAGCGGGGGGTGGCCGAACACCGGGGAGCTGTTTTTT.

The chain's CDR3 is CASSLSGYMNTEAFF. The CDR3 DNA sequence: TGTGCCAGCAGTTTATCGGGGTACATGAACACTGAAGCTTTCTTT. The chain is built from TRBV27 and TRBJ1-1; D unresolved. The germline V and J ends were trimmed by 0 bases and 0 bases, with 8 bases remaining between them. This CDR3 spans 15 amino acids. Per the germline V gene, CDR1 is MNHEY and CDR2 is SMNVEV (reference sequence).

The CDR3 DNA reads TGTGCCAGCAGTGACTCAAGGGCGGAGGGGCCCTTCAATGAGCAGTTCTTC. It is translated as CASSDSRAEGPFNEQFF. This chain uses TRBV6-4 with TRBJ2-1; D might be TRBD2 (6 bases). Germline V gene sequence: CDR1 MRHNA, CDR2 SNTAGT. V gave up 0 bases and J gave up 6 bases, with 18 bases separating them. This CDR3 is 17 amino acids long.

This rearrangement joins TRBV30 to TRBJ2-1; D not resolved. Germline V lookup: CDR1 GTSNPN, CDR2 SVGIG (reference sequence). V lost 3 bases to trimming and J lost 5 bases, with 14 bases between them. The CDR3 has 14 amino acids. CDR3 protein: CAWSLSQLHNEQFF. The CDR3 nucleotides read TGTGCCTGGAGCCTAAGCCAGCTCCACAATGAGCAGTTCTTC. The whole variable domain, filled in from reference TRBV30 and TRBJ2-1, reads SQTIHQWPATLVQPVGSPLSLECTVEGTSNPNLYWYRQAAGRGLQLLFYSVGIGQISSEVPQNLSASRPQDRQFILSSKKLLLSDSGFYLCAWSLSQLHNEQFFGPGTRLTVL.

This chain uses TRBV5-1 with TRBJ2-1, with D possibly being TRBD2 (6 bases). Germline assignment: CDR1 SGHRS and CDR2 YFSETQ. The CDR3 runs to 15 residues. The V gene lost 0 bases and the J gene lost 9 bases, with 16 bases spanning the gap. The CDR3 loop is CASSLVSPGDGEQFF. DNA for the CDR3: TGCGCCAGCAGCTTGGTTAGCCCGGGAGACGGTGAGCAGTTCTTC. Supplemented by reference TRBV5-1 and TRBJ2-1, the full variable domain reads KAGVTQTPRYLIKTRGQQVTLSCSPISGHRSVSWYQQTPGQGLQFLFEYFSETQRNKGNFPGRFSGRQFSNSRSEMNVSTLELGDSALYLCASSLVSPGDGEQFFGPGTRLTVL.

This chain links TRBV5-1 with TRBJ2-2, with 11 bases aligning to TRBD2. The germline CDR1 and CDR2 sequences are SGHRS and YFSETQ. Trimming cost V 7 bases and J 4 bases; bases outside gene matches: 3. CDR3 length: 14 residues. CDR3 DNA sequence: TGCGCCAGCGGGACTAGCGGTATCACCGGGGAGCTGTTTTTT. Its translation: CASGTSGITGELFF.

J is TRBJ2-3 and V is TRBV3-1 (or the pseudogene TRBV3-2), with TRBD2 matching 9 bases. The J segment lost 3 bases and the V segment lost 4 bases, leaving 5 bases of the junction unmatched. Germline loops: CDR1 LGHDT, CDR2 YNNKEL (reference sequence). The CDR3 sequence is 15 residues long. The CDR3 spells CASSLGLAETDTQYF. CDR3 bases: TGTGCCAGCAGCCTGGGACTAGCCGAGACAGATACGCAGTATTTT.

The sample holds one count of this clone. The V call is TRBV5-1, the J call TRBJ2-7, with TRBD2 identical over 10 bases. With 3 bases clipped from V and 8 bases from J, the junction kept 11 bases outside the gene matches. This CDR3 contains 15 residues. Germline CDR1 and CDR2: SGHRS and YFSETQ. The CDR3 DNA sequence: TGCGCCAGCAGCTCGGGAGGTAGCGGGGGGCTTAAGCAGTACTTC. Protein product: CASSSGGSGGLKQYF.

V and J are TRBV6-5 and TRBJ2-3; tentative D call: TRBD2 (5 bases). Deletions cut 5 bases from V and 2 bases from J, with 14 bases between. Germline-derived CDR1 and CDR2 are MNHEY and SVGAGI. The CDR3 totals 15 residues. This CDR3 is CASSPPGSYTDTQYF. The CDR3 bases are TGTGCCAGCAGTCCGCCGGGATCCTACACAGATACGCAGTATTTT.

This chain uses TRBV6-5 with TRBJ1-4, with TRBD1 identical over 9 bases. Germline values: CDR1 MNHEY, CDR2 SVGAGI. Trimming cost V 4 bases and J 8 bases; bases outside gene matches: 8. The CDR3 is 15 amino acids. In DNA, the CDR3 is TGTGCCAGCAGTTCTGGGGGACAGGGTGGGGAAAAACTGTTTTTT. Its protein is CASSSGGQGGEKLFF.